One and the same sample provided the 11 T cell receptor beta chains below, sequenced in a study of response to subunit inactivated influenza vaccine. TCRdb called the RT-PCR reads again in MiXCR, with one record for every CDR3 protein. The table includes hundreds of thousands of distinct CDR3 sequences, more than 11% detected once. The sample consisted of PBMCs from blood, taken around two weeks before vaccination. Receptors were obtained from a man over 45 who received an inactivated influenza vaccine.

This clonotype was observed at least ten times. The V and J genes are TRBV5-5 and TRBJ1-1; 8 nucleotides agree with TRBD1. V was clipped by 4 bases and J by 1 base; unmatched bases: 3. The germline gives CDR1 SGHKS, CDR2 YYEKEE (reference sequence). There are 14 residues in the CDR3. As DNA, the CDR3 is TGTGCCAGCAGCCACGGGACAGGGAACACTGAAGCTTTCTTT. Protein: CASSHGTGNTEAFF.

Concerning this clonotype itself: The junction and the germline gene differ at one end; a read error may be behind it. The J gene is TRBJ2-1, the V gene TRBV3-1; D may correspond to TRBD1 or TRBD2 (5 bases each). The CDR3 extends over 11 amino acids. In germline, CDR1 is LGHDT, CDR2 YNNKEL (reference sequence). CDR3 in DNA: TGTGCCAGCAGCCAAGGGGGACCACAATCCTTC. Its protein is CASSQGGPQSF.

This clonotype was counted a single time. One end of the junction does not line up with germline, which may come from a read error. This chain connects TRBV18 to TRBJ2-5; the D is unclear. This CDR3 has 14 amino acids. Germline V lookup: CDR1 KGHSH, CDR2 LQKENI. The CDR3 sequence is CASSPRSSRVTLYF. The DNA for the CDR3 is TGTGCCAGCTCACCACGGTCTTCGCGAGTGACCCTGTACTTC.

In this sample, this clonotype turned up many times. The chain joins TRBV25-1 to TRBJ1-1, with D possibly TRBD1 on 6 matching bases. V was clipped by 3 bases and J by 3 bases, with 14 bases between them. This CDR3 comprises 15 residues. Germline loops: CDR1 MGHDK, CDR2 SYGVNS. CDR3 sequence (DNA): TGTGCCAGCAGTGAGGGCAGGGGAGGGTACACTGAAGCTTTCTTT. Translating gives CASSEGRGGYTEAFF.

This clonotype was recorded a few times. This chain joins TRBV12-3 or TRBV12-4 and TRBJ2-1; 8 bases are shared with TRBD2. The CDR3 extends over 15 amino acids. The V segment lost 5 bases and the J segment 10 bases; nucleotides outside the gene matches: 13. The CDR3 loop is CASSLGVAGPKEQFF. The CDR3 DNA reads TGTGCCAGCAGTCTAGGGGTAGCGGGACCTAAGGAGCAGTTCTTC.

This clonotype has more than one count but fewer than ten. The chain is built from TRBV3-1 and TRBJ2-7; no clear D. CDR1 is LGHDT and CDR2 is YNNKEL in the germline V gene (reference sequence). Trimming cost V 4 bases and J 1 base, with 11 bases left between them. CDR3 length equals 14 residues. CDR3 DNA: TGTGCCAGCAGCCTAGGCGTCCGATCCTACGAGCAGTACTTC. This translates into CASSLGVRSYEQYF.

There are many counts of this clonotype. The chain employs TRBV29-1 and TRBJ2-3; 8 positions match TRBD2. V gave up 4 bases and J gave up 0 bases; unmatched junction bases: 3. The CDR3 is made up of 14 amino acids. The germline gives CDR1 SQVTM, CDR2 ANQGSEA. The CDR3 DNA reads as TGCAGCGTTGTCCGCGGGGGGAGCACAGATACGCAGTATTTT. This translates into CSVVRGGSTDTQYF.

This clonotype was seen a handful of times. The chain carries TRBV4-1 and TRBJ1-5, with D tentatively TRBD1 (5 bases). The germline V gene encodes CDR1 MGHRA and CDR2 YSYEKL. V lost 0 bases to trimming and J lost 6 bases, with 12 bases between them. The CDR3 is 15 amino acids. The CDR3 bases are TGCGCCAGCAGCCAAGATGGGAGAGGGGTTCAGCCCCAGCATTTT. The encoded protein is CASSQDGRGVQPQHF.

In its sample, this clonotype was seen a few times. The chain links TRBV28 to TRBJ2-2; a weak D match, TRBD2 (6 bases). The CDR3 contains 16 residues. Between the trimmed V and J ends, which lost 5 bases and 0 bases, there was a span of 13 bases. The germline CDR1 and CDR2 sequences are MDHEN and SYDVKM. This CDR3 is CASSEAGRSNTGELFF. Here the CDR3 DNA reads TGTGCCAGCAGTGAAGCCGGGAGATCGAACACCGGGGAGCTGTTTTTT.

The J gene is TRBJ2-7, the V gene TRBV7-9; TRBD1 or TRBD2 may be the D gene (5 bases each). Looked up from germline, CDR1 is SEHNR and CDR2 is FQNEAQ (reference sequence). V was shortened by 4 bases and J by 1 base, with 20 bases between the two germline ends. This CDR3 spans 17 amino acids. The CDR3: CASSSLRGSPGSYEQYF. Written as DNA, the CDR3 is TGTGCCAGCAGCTCCTTGAGGGGAAGCCCAGGGTCCTACGAGCAGTACTTC.

This clonotype was seen a handful of times. This chain connects TRBV27 to TRBJ2-1, with 8 nucleotides matching TRBD1. CDR3 length: 17 amino acids. The trim removed 5 bases at V and 5 bases at J, leaving 14 bases unmatched. CDR1 and CDR2 (germline): MNHEY, SMNVEV (reference sequence). Written as DNA, the CDR3 is TGTGCCAGCAGTACAAGACAGGGGAACCGCCTACACAATGAGCAGTTCTTC. This translates into CASSTRQGNRLHNEQFF.